These 6 T cell receptor beta chains were sequenced from one sample in a study of T cells and copy number aberrations in small-cell lung cancer. TCRdb's table, derived via immunoSEQ multiplex PCR, lists solely in-frame clones and lacks some. The sample has under 1,200 clones; roughly 86% are singletons. Sequenced sample: tumor tissue. These receptor sequences come from a man aged 55-75 years with small cell lung cancer.

This clone was seen once. This sequence joins TRBV27 and TRBJ1-2, with 8 bases matching TRBD1. From germline, CDR1 is MNHEY and CDR2 SMNVEV (reference sequence). The CDR3 has 14 residues. The trim removed 3 bases at V and 4 bases at J, leaving 4 bases unmatched. CDR3 nucleotide sequence: TGTGCCAGCAGTTTGACGGGACAGGCCTATGGCTACACCTTC. It codes for CASSLTGQAYGYTF.

The chain is built from TRBV4-2 and TRBJ2-1, with D tentatively TRBD1 (5 bases). The CDR3 is 13 residues long. Germline V gene data show CDR1 as LGHNA and CDR2 as YNFKEQ. Trimming stripped 0 bases from V and 10 bases from J, with 10 bases between. The CDR3 nucleotides read TGTGCCAGCAGCCAAGAAAGGGGCAGCGAGCAGTTCTTC. Amino acids: CASSQERGSEQFF.

As to this clone: The junction shows a germline mismatch at one end, possibly a read error. Additional DNA sequences in this sample encode the identical CDR3. DNA of the CDR3: TGCGCTAGCAGCCAAACTAGCGGGGGATCCTACGAGCAGTACTTC. Translated, it gives CASSQTSGGSYEQYF. The rearrangement joins TRBV4-1 to TRBJ2-7, with 11 bases aligning to TRBD2. The CDR3 runs to 15 residues. Germline values: CDR1 MGHRA, CDR2 YSYEKL.

The J gene is TRBJ1-5, the V gene TRBV4-1; TRBD1 might be the D (5 bases). Per the germline V gene, CDR1 is MGHRA and CDR2 is YSYEKL. The length of the CDR3 is 13 residues. V was trimmed by 1 base and J by 7 bases, leaving 8 bases between them. In DNA form, the CDR3 reads TGCGCCAGCAGCCAAGTATGGGGCCAGCCCCAGCATTTT. It specifies CASSQVWGQPQHF.

The chain recombines TRBV5-5 with TRBJ2-3, with D possibly being TRBD1 or TRBD2 (7 bases each). CDR1 and CDR2 from the germline V gene are SGHKS and YYEKEE (reference sequence). The CDR3 totals 14 residues. The germline V and J ends were trimmed by 6 bases and 7 bases, with 18 bases remaining between them. The CDR3 DNA reads TGTGCCAGCACAGCGGGACAGACAACAAATACGCAGTATTTT. Its protein product is CASTAGQTTNTQYF.

This chain connects TRBV6-1 to TRBJ2-7; TRBD2 agrees at 8 bases. V lost 5 bases to trimming and J lost 3 bases; unmatched junction nucleotides: 9. The CDR3 extends over 15 amino acids. The germline V gene has CDR1 MNHNS and CDR2 SASEGT. The CDR3 is CASSPRTSSGYEQYF. The DNA of the CDR3 is TGTGCCAGCAGTCCTAGGACTAGCTCGGGCTACGAGCAGTACTTC.